This T cell receptor beta chain was recovered during a study of blood T cell repertoires in COVID-19. Germline CDR1 and CDR2: MNHNS and SASEGT. The CDR3 has 13 amino acids. V lost 2 bases, J lost 7 bases, and 11 bases lay in between. TCRdb keeps only in-frame clones here, not all; method: immunoSEQ multiplex PCR. The sample has some 170,000 clones, roughly 80% seen once. This TCR derives from a woman of 80 years or more with acute or convalescent COVID-19. Input material: peripheral blood. The V gene is TRBV6-1, the J gene TRBJ1-1; D gene ambiguous. CDR3 loop: CASSELDSIEAFF. For the CDR3, the DNA is TGTGCCAGCAGTGAATTAGACTCGATTGAAGCTTTCTTT.